The entry that follows covers one T cell receptor beta chain sequence. Across 24 US areas, participants ranged in age from 18 to 89 years. The study assigned cohorts using participant-reported clinical history. Original handling: By means of reference gene primer amplification, nucleated cell counts were estimated. TCRdb keeps only in-frame clones here, not all; method: immunoSEQ multiplex PCR. The D gene and trimming were derived from the DNA, and the V and J assignments and clone size from that table. The sample includes 250,000 or so clones, 80% to 90% seen only once; the top ten take around 3.1%. These data come from a study of blood T cell repertoires in COVID-19. Study overall: T cells, B-cell-depleted T cells, or PBMCs supplied cDNA or gDNA.

The receptor was derived from a woman aged 40 to 50 who had been exposed to COVID-19. What was sequenced was PBMCs or T cells enriched from blood (not recorded which).

CDR3 nucleotide sequence: TGTGCCAGCAGCTTGGGTTGGACTAGCGGGAGGGCCGATGAGCAGTTCTTC. Translating it yields CASSLGWTSGRADEQFF. The chain is built from TRBV5-4 and TRBJ2-1; 15 bases are shared with TRBD2. V shed 0 bases and J 8 bases; nucleotides not matched to a gene: 6. The length of the CDR3 is 17 residues. The V gene's germline CDR1 is SGHNT and CDR2 YYREEE (reference sequence).